The 12 T cell receptor beta chains below were found in one sample sequenced in a study of blood T cell repertoires in COVID-19. The method was immunoSEQ multiplex PCR; TCRdb's version includes in-frame clones alone and lacks a portion of them. Here the sample spans some 200,000 clones, approximately 80% being singletons. The sequenced material came from PBMCs or T cells enriched from blood (not recorded which). These receptors were obtained from a woman aged 45-65 years with acute COVID-19.

The chain uses TRBV3-1 (or the pseudogene TRBV3-2) and TRBJ1-5, with a possible D match to TRBD1 (6 bases). The germline V and J ends were trimmed by 4 bases and 2 bases, with 9 bases remaining between them. CDR1 is LGHDT, CDR2 YNNKEL, per germline (reference sequence). CDR3 length: 14 residues. The CDR3 region has the DNA TGTGCCAGCAGCCGCCAGGGGCGCAATCAGCCCCAGCATTTT. It yields the protein CASSRQGRNQPQHF.

The chain carries TRBV10-2 and TRBJ2-7; possible D gene TRBD2, 5 bases. The germline gives CDR1 WSHSY, CDR2 SAAADI. CDR3 length: 13 residues. V was shortened by 6 bases and J by 6 bases, with 15 bases between the two germline ends. CDR3 sequence reads: CASRPGWALEQYF. The DNA for the CDR3 is TGCGCCAGCAGGCCGGGGTGGGCTCTCGAGCAGTACTTC.

The chain couples TRBV28 to TRBJ2-1; maybe TRBD2 (5 bases). This CDR3 region has 15 residues. Germline-derived CDR1 and CDR2 are MDHEN and SYDVKM. V shed 3 bases and J shed 8 bases, with 17 bases lying between them. The CDR3 nucleotides are TGTGCCAGCAGTTTGGGTGGGAGCCTCGGCGATGAGCAGTTCTTC. Translating it yields CASSLGGSLGDEQFF.

This clone has only a few counts. The V gene is TRBV12-3 or TRBV12-4, the J gene TRBJ1-2; D is perhaps TRBD1 (5 bases). V lost 5 bases and J 4 bases, leaving 8 bases between the germline ends. This CDR3 contains 12 residues. As DNA, the CDR3 is TGTGCCAGCAGTCTGACAGTCTATGGCTACACCTTC. Protein: CASSLTVYGYTF.

The chain has TRBV6-1 and TRBJ2-2, with 8 bases identical to TRBD1. CDR1 is MNHNS and CDR2 is SASEGT in the germline V gene. J was trimmed by 6 bases and V by 2 bases; bases with no gene match: 5. The CDR3 covers 15 residues. CDR3 coding DNA: TGTGCCAGCAGTGAACGACAGGGGAGTTCCGGGGAGCTGTTTTTT. Its protein is CASSERQGSSGELFF.

The genes are TRBV24-1 and TRBJ2-3; 7 nucleotides line up with TRBD1. Trimming took 10 bases from V and 2 from J; bases not matched to a gene: 5. The CDR3 consists of 13 residues. The germline CDR1 and CDR2 sequences are KGHDR and SFDVKD. CDR3 region: CATTDRFTDTQYF. The CDR3 bases are TGTGCCACGACGGACAGGTTCACAGATACGCAGTATTTT.

The chain recombines TRBV6-2 or TRBV6-3 with TRBJ2-1, with 12 bases that match TRBD2. The junction had 3 bases not matched to a gene; V was cut back by 0 bases and J by 3 bases. The CDR3 runs 17 residues. Germline V gene sequence: CDR1 MNHEY, CDR2 SVGEGT. DNA for the CDR3: TGTGCCAGCAGTTACTCGACTAGCGGGAGAGGCTACAATGAGCAGTTCTTC. This encodes CASSYSTSGRGYNEQFF.

V usage is TRBV7-9 and J usage is TRBJ2-1; TRBD2 might be the D (6 bases). This CDR3 has 13 amino acids. V lost 8 bases to trimming and J lost 3 bases, with 11 bases between them. Germline V gene lookup returns CDR1 SEHNR and CDR2 FQNEAQ (reference sequence). The CDR3 protein is CASEGGDYNEQFF. As DNA, the CDR3 is TGTGCCAGCGAGGGCGGGGACTACAATGAGCAGTTCTTC.

This chain joins TRBV15 and TRBJ1-4; D call uncertain. This CDR3 is built from 13 residues. Germline V CDR1 and CDR2: LNHNV, YYDKDF (reference sequence). The V gene lost 8 bases and the J gene lost 5 bases, with 12 bases spanning the gap. This CDR3 is CATHVRRNEKLFF. CDR3 sequence (DNA): TGTGCCACCCATGTGCGCAGGAATGAAAAACTGTTTTTT.

This clone was counted only a few times. V usage is TRBV28 and J usage is TRBJ1-3; D is unresolved. The ends were cut back, 2 bases at V and 8 bases at J, with 4 bases in the middle. CDR3 size: 11 residues. Per germline, CDR1 MDHEN and CDR2 SYDVKM. CDR3 bases: TGTGCCAGCAGTTTAGTAGACACCATATATTTT. Protein product: CASSLVDTIYF.

V gene TRBV29-1 combines with J gene TRBJ1-2; TRBD1 might be the D (6 bases). Between the trimmed V and J ends, which lost 0 bases and 4 bases, there was a span of 18 bases. Germline values: CDR1 SQVTM, CDR2 ANQGSEA. CDR3 length: 16 amino acids. The CDR3 here is CSVEDSIGQQLYGYTF. CDR3 DNA: TGCAGCGTTGAAGACAGCATAGGACAGCAACTCTATGGCTACACCTTC.

The chain is built from TRBV5-1 and TRBJ2-3; TRBD2 matches at 10 bases. The J segment lost 6 bases and the V segment lost 0 bases, leaving 7 bases of the junction unmatched. This CDR3 contains 16 residues. The germline gives CDR1 SGHRS, CDR2 YFSETQ. The CDR3 spells CASSLVGLAGADTQYF. In DNA, the CDR3 is TGCGCCAGCAGCTTGGTAGGGCTAGCGGGAGCCGATACGCAGTATTTT.